The next 27 T cell receptor beta chains were all read from a single sample in a study of blood T cell repertoires in COVID-19. Using immunoSEQ multiplex PCR, the repertoire was profiled, and TCRdb retains in-frame clones only, with some absent. Among about 280,000 clones listed, roughly 80% were seen once. The sample consisted of PBMCs or T cells enriched from blood (not recorded which). These receptors all stem from a man aged 35 to 55 who had been exposed to COVID-19.

In regard to this clone: Other DNA sequences in this specimen translate into the identical CDR3. This chain joins TRBV7-9 and TRBJ2-3; the D is unclear. The ends were cut back, 2 bases at V and 1 base at J, with 4 bases in the middle. CDR3 length equals 13 residues. Germline CDR1 reads SEHNR; CDR2 reads FQNEAQ (reference sequence). CDR3 nucleotide sequence: TGTGCCAGCAGCTTACCGGGCACAGATACGCAGTATTTT. Residues: CASSLPGTDTQYF.

The V call is TRBV18, the J call TRBJ2-6; a weak D match, TRBD2 (5 bases). The germline CDR1 and CDR2 sequences are KGHSH and LQKENI. The V and J ends lost 3 bases and 0 bases respectively, with 15 bases between them. The CDR3 loop spans 18 amino acids. The CDR3 is CASSPSDYPNSGANVLTF. CDR3 bases: TGTGCCAGCTCACCGTCAGACTACCCTAACTCTGGGGCCAACGTCCTGACTTTC.

This sequence joins TRBV5-3 and TRBJ2-7; possible D gene TRBD1, 6 bases. TRBV5-3 is identified as an open reading frame with a role that is uncertain. The CDR3 covers 15 residues. Trimming cost V 4 bases and J 0 bases, with 14 bases left between them. CDR3 DNA: TGTGCCAGAAGCCCCCGGACAGCCAGCTCCTACGAGCAGTACTTC. Translating it yields CARSPRTASSYEQYF.

The chain employs TRBV2 and TRBJ2-1; D is ambiguous. Per the germline V gene, CDR1 is SNHLY and CDR2 is FYNNEI. V was trimmed by 6 bases and J by 6 bases, leaving 6 bases between them. The CDR3 contains 11 residues. Here the CDR3 DNA reads TGTGCCAGCAGGCTCGGCAATGAGCAGTTCTTC. This gives the protein CASRLGNEQFF.

The V call is TRBV9, the J call TRBJ2-3; 11 positions agree with TRBD2. The CDR3 covers 20 residues. The trim removed 0 bases at V and 1 base at J, leaving 13 bases unmatched. CDR1 and CDR2 from the germline V gene are SGDLS and YYNGEE. The CDR3 DNA follows: TGTGCCAGCAGCGTAGGACTAGCGGGAAGAGGCCGTTCGGGCACAGATACGCAGTATTTT. Its protein product is CASSVGLAGRGRSGTDTQYF.

The CDR3 bases are TGTGCCAGCAGCCAAGGCGCCGGGAGGAGCGGTGAGCAGTTCTTC. Its translation is CASSQGAGRSGEQFF. The chain uses TRBV3-1 (or the pseudogene TRBV3-2) and TRBJ2-1; 7 nucleotides agree with TRBD2. The CDR3 is 15 residues long. Germline CDR1 LGHDT, CDR2 YNNKEL (reference sequence). Losses at the gene ends were 1 base for V and 9 bases for J; bases not matched to a gene: 9.

V usage is TRBV27 and J usage is TRBJ2-7; D remains ambiguous. Germline V gives CDR1 MNHEY, CDR2 SMNVEV (reference sequence). The V end was cut by 5 bases, the J end by 6 bases, with 8 bases between. The CDR3 has 11 amino acids. CDR3 nucleotide sequence: TGTGCCAGCAGTCGAGCCTCCGAGCAGTACTTC. It yields the protein CASSRASEQYF.

This sequence joins TRBV19 and TRBJ2-5; TRBD2 agrees at 8 bases. V was pared by 5 bases and J by 5 bases, with 7 bases of the junction left unmatched. In germline, CDR1 is LNHDA, CDR2 SQIVND (reference sequence). CDR3 length: 14 residues. CDR3 loop: CASSGLAGRETQYF. The CDR3 coding sequence is TGTGCCAGTAGTGGCCTAGCGGGTAGGGAGACCCAGTACTTC. The variable domain in full, completed from reference TRBV19 and TRBJ2-5, reads DGGITQSPKYLFRKEGQNVTLSCEQNLNHDAMYWYRQDPGQGLRLIYYSQIVNDFQKGDIAEGYSVSREKKESFPLTVTSAQKNPTAFYLCASSGLAGRETQYFGPGTRLLVL.

V and J are TRBV6-5 and TRBJ2-3, with D perhaps TRBD1 (5 bases). This CDR3 is 14 amino acids long. Trimming left V 5 bases short and J 2 bases short, with 11 bases between. The germline V gene encodes CDR1 MNHEY and CDR2 SVGAGI. Here the CDR3 DNA reads TGTGCCAGCAGTCCTAGACAGAACACAGATACGCAGTATTTT. Amino acid sequence: CASSPRQNTDTQYF.

This chain connects TRBV7-8 to TRBJ1-1; 9 bases are a match to TRBD1. CDR1 is SGHVS, CDR2 FQNEAQ, per germline. The CDR3 totals 15 residues. Losses at the gene ends were 3 bases for V and 2 bases for J; bases not matched to a gene: 4. In nucleotides, the CDR3 is TGTGCCAGCAGCTTGGGACAGGGAAAAAACACTGAAGCTTTCTTT. Protein: CASSLGQGKNTEAFF.

The rearrangement links TRBV6-5 to TRBJ2-1; no definite D call. Germline V gives CDR1 MNHEY, CDR2 SVGAGI. CDR3 size: 12 residues. Trimming took off 4 bases at V and 9 bases at J, with 10 bases between the two ends. The CDR3 nucleotides are TGTGCCAGCAGTTCCGACTTGCTTGAGCAGTTCTTC. Translating it yields CASSSDLLEQFF.

The V call is TRBV30, the J call TRBJ2-5; 8 nucleotides align to TRBD2. The CDR3 is 13 residues long. In germline, CDR1 is GTSNPN, CDR2 SVGIG (reference sequence). Germline trimming cut 8 bases from V and 5 bases from J; bases unmatched to any gene: 10. The CDR3, as DNA: TGTGCCCGTAAAAGCGGGAGAGGTGAGACCCAGTACTTC. This translates into CARKSGRGETQYF.

The V gene is TRBV4-2, the J gene TRBJ1-2; no firm D call. V lost 1 base and J 4 bases, leaving 10 bases between the germline ends. The CDR3 covers 14 residues. Germline CDR1 LGHNA, CDR2 YNFKEQ. The CDR3 loop is CASSQGASRYGYTF. The DNA for the CDR3 is TGTGCCAGCAGCCAAGGGGCGTCTCGCTATGGCTACACCTTC.

The gene calls are TRBV6-5 and TRBJ2-2, with 13 bases matching TRBD2. The CDR3 runs 15 residues. Germline CDR1 reads MNHEY; CDR2 reads SVGAGI. V lost 7 bases, J lost 7 bases, and 6 bases stayed unmatched. This CDR3 reads CASTLLAGGIGELFF. The CDR3 nucleotides are TGTGCCAGCACCCTACTAGCGGGAGGGATCGGGGAGCTGTTTTTT.

Remarks on this clone: The sample has other DNA sequences that encode this CDR3 too. V gene TRBV5-1 combines with J gene TRBJ1-6; 9 bases map to TRBD1. The CDR3 spans 13 residues. V lost 4 bases, J lost 8 bases, and 1 base stayed unmatched. CDR1 and CDR2 from the germline V gene are SGHRS and YFSETQ. The CDR3 sequence is CASSRDRDSPLHF. The CDR3 nucleotides read TGCGCCAGCAGCCGGGACAGGGATTCACCCCTCCACTTT. The entire variable domain, with the rest obtained from reference TRBV5-1 and TRBJ1-6, is as follows: KAGVTQTPRYLIKTRGQQVTLSCSPISGHRSVSWYQQTPGQGLQFLFEYFSETQRNKGNFPGRFSGRQFSNSRSEMNVSTLELGDSALYLCASSRDRDSPLHFGNGTRLTVT.

This chain uses TRBV11-3 with TRBJ2-1; TRBD1 agrees at 7 bases. The V gene end was trimmed by 5 bases and the J gene end by 6 bases; junction bases not matched to a gene: 10. CDR1 is SGHNT and CDR2 is YENEEA in the germline V gene. CDR3 length equals 15 residues. The CDR3 is CASSDRQGTINEQFF. CDR3 DNA sequence: TGTGCCAGCAGCGACCGACAGGGTACCATCAATGAGCAGTTCTTC.

As regards this clone: Its ends do not fully match the called genes, so a read error is possible. V is TRBV5-1 and J is TRBJ1-1, with TRBD1 matching over 9 bases. CDR1 is SGHRS, CDR2 YFSETQ, per germline. This CDR3 region has 16 residues. The CDR3 reads CASSPTRDRANTEAFF. CDR3 in DNA: TGTGCCAGCAGCCCGACCCGGGACAGGGCGAACACTGAAGCTTTCTTT.

V usage is TRBV15 and J usage is TRBJ2-6, with 8 bases lining up with TRBD2. The junction had 3 bases not matched to a gene; V was cut back by 1 base and J by 1 base. The CDR3 totals 17 residues. Germline V CDR1 and CDR2: LNHNV, YYDKDF (reference sequence). The CDR3 here is CATSRAVAGSGANVLTF. In nucleotides, the CDR3 is TGTGCCACCAGCAGAGCCGTAGCGGGATCTGGGGCCAACGTCCTGACTTTC.

V and J are TRBV9 and TRBJ2-2, with 7 bases fitting TRBD1. Germline CDR1 is SGDLS and CDR2 is YYNGEE. J gave up 3 bases and V 0 bases, and 8 bases lay outside the gene matches. The CDR3 spans 17 residues. The DNA for the CDR3 is TGTGCCAGCAGCGTAGAGGTTCCAGGGGGATACACCGGGGAGCTGTTTTTT. Its translation is CASSVEVPGGYTGELFF.

This clone has a handful of counts. The chain couples TRBV7-2 to TRBJ2-1, with D tentatively TRBD2 (5 bases). CDR1 is SGHTA and CDR2 is FQGNSA in the germline V gene. V was shortened by 1 base and J by 11 bases, with 12 bases between the two germline ends. The CDR3 is made up of 13 amino acids. Written as DNA, the CDR3 is TGTGCCAGCAGCTTAGACCTTTCCGGGAAGCAGTTCTTC. Translated, it gives CASSLDLSGKQFF.

The chain is built from TRBV29-1 and TRBJ2-2; D perhaps matches TRBD2 (5 bases). The CDR3 covers 11 residues. CDR1 SQVTM and CDR2 ANQGSEA come from the germline V gene. Trimming shortened V by 7 bases and J by 5 bases, and 8 bases separated the two germline ends. CDR3 protein: CSAGGTGELFF. The CDR3 DNA is TGCAGCGCCGGAGGAACCGGGGAGCTGTTTTTT.

The chain uses TRBV7-9 and TRBJ2-5; 9 bases fit TRBD2. Germline trimming cut 7 bases from V and 9 bases from J; bases unmatched to any gene: 18. This CDR3 is built from 16 residues. Germline lookup yields CDR1 SEHNR and CDR2 FQNEAQ (reference sequence). CDR3 nucleotides: TGTGCCAGCAACAGGAATAGCGGGAGCCCAAGTCTGGCCCAGTACTTC. This codes for CASNRNSGSPSLAQYF.

This rearrangement joins TRBV3-1 (or the pseudogene TRBV3-2) to TRBJ1-1; D possibly corresponds to TRBD1 (6 bases). The CDR3 totals 13 residues. Germline V CDR1 and CDR2: LGHDT, YNNKEL (reference sequence). The V and J ends lost 10 bases and 4 bases respectively, with 16 bases between them. CDR3 loop: CATQSRGGTEAFF. The CDR3 DNA follows: TGTGCCACCCAATCACGAGGGGGCACTGAAGCTTTCTTT.

The genes are TRBV11-2 and TRBJ2-2; 7 positions agree with TRBD2. The CDR3 has 18 amino acids. After removal of 0 bases from V and 6 bases from J, the junction contained 13 bases not matched to a gene. Germline V gene sequence: CDR1 SGHAT, CDR2 FQNNGV. The CDR3 here is CASSLDLPGEGLAGELFF. In DNA, the CDR3 is TGTGCCAGCAGCTTAGATCTCCCCGGGGAGGGACTCGCCGGGGAGCTGTTTTTT.

The chain recombines TRBV12-5 with TRBJ1-2; D is uncertain. Trimming pared 1 base from V and 7 bases from J, leaving 4 bases between. Germline assignment: CDR1 LGHNT and CDR2 FRNRAP. This CDR3 has 11 amino acids. The CDR3 region has the DNA TGTGCTAGTGGTTTGGATCGTGGCTACACCTTC. Translating gives CASGLDRGYTF. The full variable domain, completed using reference TRBV12-5 and TRBJ1-2, is DARVTQTPRHKVTEMGQEVTMRCQPILGHNTVFWYRQTMMQGLELLAYFRNRAPLDDSGMPKDRFSAEMPDATLATLKIQPSEPRDSAVYFCASGLDRGYTFGSGTRLTVV.

The chain joins TRBV6-5 to TRBJ2-1; TRBD2 agrees at 11 bases. CDR3 length: 14 residues. Per the germline V gene, CDR1 is MNHEY and CDR2 is SVGAGI. Trimming at V came to 8 bases and at J to 5 bases, leaving 5 bases not matched to a gene. In DNA, the CDR3 is TGTGCCAGCTATGGGACTAGCGGAGACAATGAGCAGTTCTTC. This gives the protein CASYGTSGDNEQFF.

This chain uses TRBV21-1 with TRBJ2-7; the table's D call TRBD2 went unverified against the DNA. TRBV21-1 is shown as a pseudogene. This CDR3 has 16 amino acids. The CDR3 nucleotides are TGTGCCAGCAGCAAATCCACTAGCGGGAAAGGCTACGAGCAGTACTTC. It yields the protein CASSKSTSGKGYEQYF.